The entry below describes one T cell receptor (beta chain). What it binds is unknown. The data were taken from a study of beta chain features in type 1 diabetes. Findings and caveats of the study: Insertions were fewer and deletions more numerous at VDJ junctions in type 1 diabetes patients. Amplification by PCR could prefer shorter templates, with the same effect in patients and controls.

Expressed TCRB transcripts were sequenced after all isolated RNA was converted to cDNA. The table came from immunoSEQ multiplex PCR; TCRdb's copy has only in-frame clones and leaves some out. Among under 950,000 clones listed, 17% were seen once. Germline trimming cut 5 bases from V and 7 bases from J; bases unmatched to any gene: 4. This CDR3 is built from 13 residues. CDR1 is SGHNT and CDR2 is YYREEE in the germline V gene (reference sequence). Material for sequencing was naive CD4+ T cells from blood. This clonotype originated in a woman aged 18-30 years in good health. V and J are TRBV5-4 and TRBJ2-1; TRBD1 matches at 9 bases. CDR3 region: CASRGQGSNEQFF. For the CDR3, the DNA is TGTGCCAGCAGAGGACAGGGGAGTAATGAGCAGTTCTTC.